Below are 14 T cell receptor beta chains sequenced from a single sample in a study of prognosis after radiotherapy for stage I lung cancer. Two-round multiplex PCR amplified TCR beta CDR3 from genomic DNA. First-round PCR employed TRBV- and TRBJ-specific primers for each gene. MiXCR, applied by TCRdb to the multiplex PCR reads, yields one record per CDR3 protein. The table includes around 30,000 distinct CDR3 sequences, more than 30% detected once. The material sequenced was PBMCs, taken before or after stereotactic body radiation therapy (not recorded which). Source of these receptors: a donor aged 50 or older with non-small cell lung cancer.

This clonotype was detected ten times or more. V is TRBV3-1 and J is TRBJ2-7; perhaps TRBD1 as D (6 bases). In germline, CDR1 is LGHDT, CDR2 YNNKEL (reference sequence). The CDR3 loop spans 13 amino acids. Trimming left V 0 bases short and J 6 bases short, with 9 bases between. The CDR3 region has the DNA TGTGCCAGCAGCCAAGAACAGGGCCTCGAGCAGTACTTC. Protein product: CASSQEQGLEQYF.

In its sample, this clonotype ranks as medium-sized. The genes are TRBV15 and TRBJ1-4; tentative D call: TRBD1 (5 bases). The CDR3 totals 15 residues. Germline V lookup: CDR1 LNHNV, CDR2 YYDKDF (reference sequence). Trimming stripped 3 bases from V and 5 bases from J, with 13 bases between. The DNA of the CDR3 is TGTGCCACCAGCAGGGGGAGGCAGGGCAATGAAAAACTGTTTTTT. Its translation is CATSRGRQGNEKLFF. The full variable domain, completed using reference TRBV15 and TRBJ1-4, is DAMVIQNPRYQVTQFGKPVTLSCSQTLNHNVMYWYQQKSSQAPKLLFHYYDKDFNNEADTPDNFQSRRPNTSFCFLDIRSPGLGDTAMYLCATSRGRQGNEKLFFGSGTQLSVL.

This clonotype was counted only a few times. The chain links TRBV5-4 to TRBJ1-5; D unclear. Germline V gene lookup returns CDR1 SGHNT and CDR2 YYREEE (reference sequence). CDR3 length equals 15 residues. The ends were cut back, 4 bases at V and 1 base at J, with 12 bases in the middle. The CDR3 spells CASSEGLGSNQPQHF. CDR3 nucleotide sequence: TGTGCCAGCAGCGAAGGGCTTGGGAGCAATCAGCCCCAGCATTTT.

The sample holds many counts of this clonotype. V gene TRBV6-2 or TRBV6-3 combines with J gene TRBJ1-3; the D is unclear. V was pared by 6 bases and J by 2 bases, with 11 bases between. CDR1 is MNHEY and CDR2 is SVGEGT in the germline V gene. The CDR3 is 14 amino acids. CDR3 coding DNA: TGTGCCAGCAGCTTGGGGATCACTGGAAACACCATATATTTT. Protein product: CASSLGITGNTIYF.

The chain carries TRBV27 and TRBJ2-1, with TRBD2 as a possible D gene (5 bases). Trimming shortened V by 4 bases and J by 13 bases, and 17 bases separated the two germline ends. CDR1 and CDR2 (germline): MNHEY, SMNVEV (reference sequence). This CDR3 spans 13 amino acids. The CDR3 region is CASSCEGFGDQFF. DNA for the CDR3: TGTGCCAGCAGTTGTGAGGGTTTCGGTGATCAGTTCTTC.

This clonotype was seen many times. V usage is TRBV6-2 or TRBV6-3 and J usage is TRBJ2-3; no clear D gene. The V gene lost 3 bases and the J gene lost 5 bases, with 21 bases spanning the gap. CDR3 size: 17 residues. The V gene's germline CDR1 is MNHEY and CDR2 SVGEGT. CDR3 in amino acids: CASSYRRSWGSRDTQYF. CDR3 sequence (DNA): TGTGCCAGCAGTTATCGTCGGAGCTGGGGATCCCGAGATACGCAGTATTTT.

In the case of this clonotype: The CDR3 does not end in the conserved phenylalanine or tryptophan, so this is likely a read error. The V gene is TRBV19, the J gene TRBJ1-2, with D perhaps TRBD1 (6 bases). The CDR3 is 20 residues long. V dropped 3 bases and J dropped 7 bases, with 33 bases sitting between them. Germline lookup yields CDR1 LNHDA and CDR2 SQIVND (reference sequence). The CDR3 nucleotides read TGTGCCAGTAGTATCTCCGGAAGAGGGGGACGGGGTCTCTTACTGAGTGGCTACACCTCC. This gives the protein CASSISGRGGRGLLLSGYTS.

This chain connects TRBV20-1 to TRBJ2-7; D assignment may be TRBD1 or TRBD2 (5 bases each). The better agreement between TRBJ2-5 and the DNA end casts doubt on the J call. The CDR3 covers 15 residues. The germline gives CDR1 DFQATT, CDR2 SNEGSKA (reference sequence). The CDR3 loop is CSVKPRGSWEMTQYF. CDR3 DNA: TGCAGTGTTAAACCAAGGGGCTCCTGGGAGATGACCCAGTACTTC.

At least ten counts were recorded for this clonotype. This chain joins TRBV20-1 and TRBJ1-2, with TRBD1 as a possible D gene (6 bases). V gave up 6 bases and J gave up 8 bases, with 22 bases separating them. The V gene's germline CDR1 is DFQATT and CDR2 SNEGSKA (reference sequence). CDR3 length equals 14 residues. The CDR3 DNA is TGCAGTGCCCCCCGTAGGGACACCCGTGAGGGCTACACCTTC. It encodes CSAPRRDTREGYTF.

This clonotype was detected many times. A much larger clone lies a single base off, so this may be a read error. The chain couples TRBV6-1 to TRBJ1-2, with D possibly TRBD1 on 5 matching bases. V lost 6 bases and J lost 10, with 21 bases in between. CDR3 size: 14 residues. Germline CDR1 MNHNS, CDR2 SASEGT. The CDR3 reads CASSPRRGSDDYTF. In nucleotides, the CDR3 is TGTGCCAGCAGCCCCCGGCGGGGGTCAGACGACTACACCTTC.

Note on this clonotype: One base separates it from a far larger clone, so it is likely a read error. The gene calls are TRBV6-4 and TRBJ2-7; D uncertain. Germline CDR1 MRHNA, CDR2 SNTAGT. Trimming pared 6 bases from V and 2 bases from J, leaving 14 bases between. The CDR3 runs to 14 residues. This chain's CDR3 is CASRSGPAAYEQYF. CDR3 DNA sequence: TGTGCCAGCAGGTCCGGGCCGGCAGCCTACGAGCAGTACTTC.

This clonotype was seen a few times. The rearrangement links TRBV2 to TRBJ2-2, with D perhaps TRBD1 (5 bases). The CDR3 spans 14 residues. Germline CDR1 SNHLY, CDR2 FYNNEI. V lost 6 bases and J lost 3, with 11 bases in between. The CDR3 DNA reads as TGTGCCAGCAGCCAGGACATGTACACCGGGGAGCTGTTTTTT. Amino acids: CASSQDMYTGELFF. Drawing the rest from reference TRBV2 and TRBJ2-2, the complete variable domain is EPEVTQTPSHQVTQMGQEVILRCVPISNHLYFYWYRQILGQKVEFLVSFYNNEISEKSEIFDDQFSVERPDGSNFTLKIRSTKLEDSAMYFCASSQDMYTGELFFGEGSRLTVL.

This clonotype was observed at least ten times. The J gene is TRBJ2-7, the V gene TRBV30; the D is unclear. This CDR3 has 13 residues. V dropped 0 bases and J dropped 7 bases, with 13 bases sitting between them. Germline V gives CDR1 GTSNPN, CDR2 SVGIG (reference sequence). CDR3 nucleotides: TGTGCCTGGAGTGTACTTGGGGTGGGGGAGCAGTACTTC. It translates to CAWSVLGVGEQYF.

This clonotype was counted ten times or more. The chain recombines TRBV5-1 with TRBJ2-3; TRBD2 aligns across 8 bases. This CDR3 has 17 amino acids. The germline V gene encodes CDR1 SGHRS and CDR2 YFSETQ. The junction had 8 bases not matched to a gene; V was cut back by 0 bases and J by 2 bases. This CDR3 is CASSLGAGGGFTDTQYF. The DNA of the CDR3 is TGCGCCAGCAGCTTGGGGGCTGGCGGGGGGTTCACAGATACGCAGTATTTT.